The 21 T cell receptor beta chains reported below all come from one sample, sequenced in a study of T-cell reconstitution after alpha-beta-depleted transplantation in children. Researchers prepared the TCRbeta library using unique molecular identifiers, the study reports. One entry per CDR3 protein results from TCRdb running MiXCR on the PCR reads. The sample holds 120,000 or so distinct CDR3 sequences, about 9.4% seen once. Material: PBMCs from the stem cell graft donor, obtained from the stem cell graft. Source of these receptors: a human donor who donated a stem cell graft to a child with acute lymphoblastic leukemia.

The table lists this clonotype with a count of one. The gene calls are TRBV6-5 and TRBJ1-3; D perhaps matches TRBD1 (6 bases). The ends were cut back, 0 bases at V and 4 bases at J, with 10 bases in the middle. This CDR3 has 15 amino acids. Germline V CDR1 and CDR2: MNHEY, SVGAGI. CDR3 nucleotide sequence: TGTGCCAGCAGTTACTCTGGGACAAAAGGAAACACCATATATTTT. Translation: CASSYSGTKGNTIYF.

The table lists this clonotype with many counts. V gene TRBV11-2 combines with J gene TRBJ2-7, with a possible D match to TRBD2 (6 bases). CDR1 is SGHAT and CDR2 is FQNNGV in the germline V gene. The CDR3 sequence is 14 residues long. The germline V and J ends were trimmed by 1 base and 7 bases, with 14 bases remaining between them. The CDR3, as DNA: TGTGCCAGCAGCTTAGTTTCCAGGGCGGGAGAGCAGTACTTC. It codes for CASSLVSRAGEQYF.

This clonotype was detected ten times or more. The CDR3 sequence: CASSFRGRETQYF. CDR3 bases: TGTGCCAGCAGTTTTAGGGGGCGAGAGACCCAGTACTTC. The chain is built from TRBV12-3 or TRBV12-4 and TRBJ2-5, with TRBD1 matching 7 bases. The CDR3 is made up of 13 amino acids. V shed 3 bases and J 4 bases; nucleotides not matched to a gene: 2.

This clonotype was detected ten times or more. The gene calls are TRBV12-3 or TRBV12-4 and TRBJ1-1; possible D gene TRBD1, 5 bases. The CDR3 sequence is 13 residues long. Trimming shortened V by 6 bases and J by 2 bases, and 10 bases separated the two germline ends. The CDR3 protein is CASSPDSNTEAFF. The CDR3 coding sequence is TGTGCCAGCAGCCCCGACAGCAACACTGAAGCTTTCTTT.

This clonotype has a count of ten or more. The rearrangement uses TRBV5-1 and TRBJ2-2; no reliable D call. Germline V gene data show CDR1 as SGHRS and CDR2 as YFSETQ. Between the trimmed V and J ends, which lost 5 bases and 1 base, there was a span of 9 bases. This CDR3 region has 14 residues. The CDR3 here is CASRMNGNTGELFF. CDR3 DNA: TGCGCCAGCAGGATGAACGGGAACACCGGGGAGCTGTTTTTT.

This clonotype was counted at least ten times. This CDR3 is CSASQGNQPQHF. As DNA, the CDR3 is TGCAGTGCTTCACAGGGGAATCAGCCCCAGCATTTT. The rearrangement uses TRBV20-1 and TRBJ1-5; 7 bases align to TRBD1. V lost 5 bases and J lost 4; bases outside the gene matches: 2. The germline CDR1 and CDR2 sequences are DFQATT and SNEGSKA (reference sequence). The CDR3 is 12 amino acids.

The chain combines TRBV10-3 with TRBJ2-5, with 7 bases matching TRBD1. CDR1 ENHRY and CDR2 SYGVKD come from the germline V gene. With 0 bases clipped from V and 5 bases from J, the junction kept 6 bases outside the gene matches. This CDR3 is 15 amino acids long. The CDR3 DNA reads as TGTGCCATCAGTGAGTCGATGACAGGGCGGGAGACCCAGTACTTC. Its translation: CAISESMTGRETQYF.

This clonotype appeared a few times. A much larger clone is a single base away; this may be a read error. The J gene is TRBJ2-2, the V gene TRBV5-1; D may be TRBD1 (6 bases). Between the trimmed V and J ends, which lost 5 bases and 6 bases, there was a span of 17 bases. This CDR3 comprises 15 residues. Germline V CDR1 and CDR2: SGHRS, YFSETQ. The CDR3 bases are TGCGCCAGCAGTCCGACTGCTACAGGGTCCGGGGAGCTGTTTTTT. It translates to CASSPTATGSGELFF.

In this sample, this clonotype turned up many times. The chain combines TRBV10-2 with TRBJ1-2, with unresolved D. The V gene's germline CDR1 is WSHSY and CDR2 SAAADI. CDR3 size: 13 residues. V lost 5 bases and J lost 3, with 10 bases in between. The CDR3 region is CASSTSLYYGYTF. The CDR3 nucleotides are TGCGCCAGCAGTACCTCCCTCTACTATGGCTACACCTTC.

This clonotype came up many times. The chain couples TRBV15 to TRBJ2-7, with 7 nucleotides matching TRBD1. Germline CDR1 reads LNHNV; CDR2 reads YYDKDF (reference sequence). Losses at the gene ends were 0 bases for V and 6 bases for J; bases not matched to a gene: 8. CDR3 length: 15 residues. The CDR3 sequence is CATSRDRRTGLEQYF. The DNA for the CDR3 is TGTGCCACCAGCAGAGATCGAAGGACAGGACTCGAGCAGTACTTC.

This clonotype was recorded many times. The rearrangement uses TRBV5-1 and TRBJ2-3; 8 nucleotides agree with TRBD2. V lost 1 base, J lost 2 bases, and 9 bases stayed unmatched. CDR3 length equals 17 residues. Germline assignment: CDR1 SGHRS and CDR2 YFSETQ. CDR3 in DNA: TGCGCCAGCAGCTTGCCCGCGACAGCGGGGGCCACAGATACGCAGTATTTT. Its protein is CASSLPATAGATDTQYF.

This clonotype was detected ten times or more. V usage is TRBV7-6 and J usage is TRBJ2-7; D perhaps matches TRBD1 (6 bases). V was trimmed by 5 bases and J by 0 bases, leaving 14 bases between them. The germline V gene encodes CDR1 SGHVS and CDR2 FNYEAQ. The CDR3 has 15 residues. The CDR3 reads CASSPEGVNSYEQYF. CDR3 nucleotides: TGTGCCAGCAGCCCCGAGGGGGTGAACTCCTACGAGCAGTACTTC. The whole variable domain, remainder taken from reference TRBV7-6 and TRBJ2-7, is GAGVSQSPRYKVTKRGQDVALRCDPISGHVSLYWYRQALGQGPEFLTYFNYEAQQDKSGLPNDRFSAERPEGSISTLTIQRTEQRDSAMYRCASSPEGVNSYEQYFGPGTRLTVT.

The table lists this clonotype with many counts. The rearrangement links TRBV5-1 to TRBJ1-6; perhaps TRBD1 as D (5 bases). The CDR3 sequence is 13 residues long. V lost 3 bases, J lost 10 bases, and 11 bases lay in between. The germline CDR1 and CDR2 sequences are SGHRS and YFSETQ. The CDR3 nucleotides read TGCGCCAGCAGCTATGAACGGACATCACCCCTCCACTTT. Protein product: CASSYERTSPLHF. The variable domain in full, with the rest retrieved from reference TRBV5-1 and TRBJ1-6, is KAGVTQTPRYLIKTRGQQVTLSCSPISGHRSVSWYQQTPGQGLQFLFEYFSETQRNKGNFPGRFSGRQFSNSRSEMNVSTLELGDSALYLCASSYERTSPLHFGNGTRLTVT.

This clonotype was recorded many times. The chain joins TRBV15 to TRBJ2-7; 8 bases are shared with TRBD1. The V and J ends lost 0 bases and 3 bases, in that order; junction bases with no gene match: 4. CDR1 and CDR2 (germline): LNHNV, YYDKDF (reference sequence). The CDR3 consists of 15 residues. This CDR3 is CATSRDSTGGYEQYF. CDR3 DNA sequence: TGTGCCACCAGCAGAGATTCCACAGGGGGCTACGAGCAGTACTTC.

This clonotype was detected ten times or more. The rearrangement joins TRBV12-3 or TRBV12-4 to TRBJ2-2; possible D gene TRBD1, 5 bases. The V gene lost 4 bases and the J gene lost 0 bases, with 6 bases spanning the gap. This CDR3 comprises 14 residues. For the CDR3, the DNA is TGTGCCAGCAGTTGGGGCTCGAACACCGGGGAGCTGTTTTTT. This encodes CASSWGSNTGELFF.

This clonotype was counted many times. The chain uses TRBV5-1 and TRBJ2-3, with a possible D match to TRBD1 (5 bases). V lost 4 bases and J lost 3, with 15 bases in between. Germline lookup yields CDR1 SGHRS and CDR2 YFSETQ. The CDR3 has 15 residues. In DNA form, the CDR3 reads TGCGCCAGCAGCCCTAGGGTAGGGGCTACAGATACGCAGTATTTT. Protein product: CASSPRVGATDTQYF.

This clonotype was observed at least ten times. The chain joins TRBV12-3 or TRBV12-4 to TRBJ2-7; 10 bases match TRBD1. The ends lost 5 bases at V and 4 bases at J; junction bases unmatched: 5. This CDR3 region has 14 residues. CDR3 sequence: CASSPGTGVYEQYF. CDR3 nucleotides: TGTGCCAGCAGTCCCGGGACAGGGGTGTACGAGCAGTACTTC.

There are many counts of this clonotype. The V gene is TRBV20-1, the J gene TRBJ1-5; 8 bases line up with TRBD1. The germline V gene has CDR1 DFQATT and CDR2 SNEGSKA (reference sequence). V was clipped by 0 bases and J by 7 bases; unmatched bases: 11. CDR3 length equals 16 residues. The CDR3 bases are TGCAGTGCTAGAGATCATTTGCAGGGGGCGCGGCAGCCCCAGCATTTT. It specifies CSARDHLQGARQPQHF.

The rearrangement links TRBV18 to TRBJ2-1; D ambiguous. Trimming took off 2 bases at V and 8 bases at J, with 7 bases between the two ends. Germline-derived CDR1 and CDR2 are KGHSH and LQKENI. This CDR3 is built from 12 residues. Written as DNA, the CDR3 is TGTGCCAGCTCACCATCTACACATGAGCAGTTCTTC. Amino acid sequence: CASSPSTHEQFF.

This clonotype came up many times. V gene TRBV10-3 combines with J gene TRBJ2-5, with 9 bases that match TRBD2. The ends lost 0 bases at V and 3 bases at J; junction bases unmatched: 8. The CDR3 loop spans 17 amino acids. CDR1 ENHRY and CDR2 SYGVKD come from the germline V gene. The CDR3 is CAISESMVTSGKETQYF. The CDR3 DNA sequence: TGTGCCATCAGTGAGTCGATGGTGACTAGCGGAAAAGAGACCCAGTACTTC.

The chain couples TRBV12-3 or TRBV12-4 to TRBJ2-3, with a possible D match to TRBD1 (5 bases). The CDR3 is 14 residues long. Between the trimmed V and J ends, which lost 6 bases and 0 bases, there was a span of 10 bases. The CDR3 reads CASRKGLSTDTQYF. In nucleotides, the CDR3 is TGTGCCAGCAGGAAGGGGCTCAGCACAGATACGCAGTATTTT.